Below are 17 T cell receptor beta chains sequenced from a single sample in a study of human T cells and chemical hapten exposure. Time point indicated: pre-sensitization, week 0. Treatment specified: therapeutic diphenylcyclopropenone sensitization with weekly scalp DPC. Via MiXCR, TCRdb re-called the RACE reads, giving one row per CDR3 protein. The sample holds under 300,000 distinct CDR3 sequences, about 8.1% seen once. Sequencing used whole blood, obtained in connection with sensitization to the hapten diphenylcyclopropenone (DPC). All receptors come from a woman in her 40s with alopecia areata. Some clones in this sample may be carry-over from other donors' samples.

This clonotype was detected many times. V is TRBV4-2 and J is TRBJ2-1, with 8 nucleotides matching TRBD1. With 4 bases clipped from V and 3 bases from J, the junction kept 2 bases outside the gene matches. Germline CDR1 LGHNA, CDR2 YNFKEQ. The length of the CDR3 is 14 residues. CDR3 DNA: TGTGCCAGCAGCCCAGGACAGGGCTACAATGAGCAGTTCTTC. Translating gives CASSPGQGYNEQFF.

The table lists this clonotype with a few counts. The chain uses TRBV4-2 and TRBJ2-7; TRBD2 agrees at 7 bases. This CDR3 is 15 amino acids long. Germline-derived CDR1 and CDR2 are LGHNA and YNFKEQ. J lost 9 bases, V lost 1 base, and 12 bases had no gene match. The CDR3 spells CASSQGNLAVKGQYF. DNA for the CDR3: TGTGCCAGCAGCCAAGGAAACCTAGCGGTTAAAGGGCAGTACTTC.

This clonotype showed up just a few times. The CDR3 loop reads CASSSSSNTGELFF. The CDR3 region has the DNA TGTGCCAGCAGTTCTAGTTCGAACACCGGGGAGCTGTTTTTT. The chain combines TRBV12-3 or TRBV12-4 with TRBJ2-2; D not certain. This CDR3 comprises 14 residues. Trimming took off 4 bases at V and 0 bases at J, with 6 bases between the two ends.

At least ten counts were recorded for this clonotype. The chain combines TRBV7-9 with TRBJ2-3; D is ambiguous. The CDR3 runs 13 residues. Germline lookup yields CDR1 SEHNR and CDR2 FQNEAQ (reference sequence). The V end was cut by 2 bases, the J end by 6 bases, with 9 bases between. The CDR3 DNA sequence: TGTGCCAGCAGCTTAAAGGAGTCTGATACGCAGTATTTT. It translates to CASSLKESDTQYF.

This clonotype was found a few times. The junction departs from germline at one end; a sequencing error may be responsible. The chain is built from TRBV7-7 and TRBJ1-4, with 7 bases fitting TRBD1. CDR1 is SSHAT and CDR2 is FNYEAQ in the germline V gene (reference sequence). This CDR3 has 15 amino acids. As DNA, the CDR3 is TGTGCTAGCAGCCCGGGGACAGCAACTAATGAAAAACTGTTTTTT. Protein product: CASSPGTATNEKLFF.

The chain employs TRBV12-3 or TRBV12-4 and TRBJ1-5, with D unclear. The CDR3 loop spans 13 amino acids. Trimming cost V 7 bases and J 6 bases, with 13 bases left between them. In nucleotides, the CDR3 is TGTGCCAGCAACCGGGGAGTAGTTCAGCCCCAGCATTTT. This codes for CASNRGVVQPQHF.

A few counts support this clonotype. The chain uses TRBV20-1 and TRBJ2-7; 9 nucleotides align to TRBD2. V was clipped by 3 bases and J by 3 bases; unmatched bases: 6. Germline V gene sequence: CDR1 DFQATT, CDR2 SNEGSKA (reference sequence). There are 14 residues in the CDR3. The CDR3 nucleotides are TGCAGTGCTAGCAGCTGGACTAGCGTCTACGAGCAGTACTTC. Protein sequence: CSASSWTSVYEQYF.

This clonotype was detected ten times or more. V gene TRBV27 combines with J gene TRBJ1-1; maybe TRBD1 (5 bases). Germline assignment: CDR1 MNHEY and CDR2 SMNVEV (reference sequence). The CDR3 contains 14 residues. Trimming removed 6 bases from V and 1 base from J, with 12 bases in between. The CDR3 reads CASSALQGNTEAFF. The CDR3 nucleotides are TGTGCCAGCAGCGCGCTCCAGGGGAACACTGAAGCTTTCTTT.

The table lists this clonotype with a few counts. The V gene is TRBV6-5, the J gene TRBJ2-2; 7 nucleotides line up with TRBD1. The CDR3 is made up of 16 amino acids. V trimming: 7 bases; J trimming: 7 bases; junction bases outside the gene matches: 15. From germline, CDR1 is MNHEY and CDR2 SVGAGI. CDR3 in DNA: TGTGCCAGCACCCTTCGACAGGGACCTCTGGTCGGGGAGCTGTTTTTT. The encoded protein is CASTLRQGPLVGELFF.

This clonotype was counted only a few times. CDR3 in DNA: TGTGCCAGCAGGGGGCTAGCGGGAGGAACCGGCGAGCAGTACTTC. Protein: CASRGLAGGTGEQYF. J is TRBJ2-7 and V is TRBV27, with 11 bases lining up with TRBD2. The CDR3 is 15 amino acids. The V and J ends lost 6 bases and 6 bases, in that order; junction bases with no gene match: 10. Germline CDR1 is MNHEY and CDR2 is SMNVEV (reference sequence).

The J gene is TRBJ1-1, the V gene TRBV28; D call uncertain. The length of the CDR3 is 13 residues. CDR1 is MDHEN and CDR2 is SYDVKM in the germline V gene. V gave up 10 bases and J gave up 1 base, with 13 bases separating them. This CDR3 is CATTRTPNTEAFF. CDR3 coding DNA: TGTGCCACCACCAGGACCCCGAACACTGAAGCTTTCTTT.

This chain uses TRBV7-2 with TRBJ1-2, with D hard to call. The CDR3 loop spans 15 amino acids. From germline, CDR1 is SGHTA and CDR2 FQGNSA. Between the trimmed V and J ends, which lost 2 bases and 0 bases, there was a span of 10 bases. CDR3 region: CASSLYRLANYGYTF. The CDR3 coding sequence is TGTGCCAGCAGCTTATATCGGTTAGCTAACTATGGCTACACCTTC.

This clonotype was picked up many times. The chain links TRBV28 to TRBJ1-1; no firm D call. The V and J ends lost 2 bases and 6 bases respectively, with 10 bases between them. The CDR3 covers 13 residues. Germline V lookup: CDR1 MDHEN, CDR2 SYDVKM. The CDR3 loop is CASSLQGIAEAFF. The CDR3 DNA follows: TGTGCCAGCAGTTTACAAGGGATCGCTGAAGCTTTCTTT.

This clonotype has only a few counts. The chain combines TRBV20-1 with TRBJ2-3; TRBD2 aligns across 8 bases. Germline V gives CDR1 DFQATT, CDR2 SNEGSKA (reference sequence). This CDR3 is 13 amino acids long. Trimming at V came to 6 bases and at J to 4 bases, leaving 6 bases not matched to a gene. CDR3 residues: CSAHSGISDTQYF. Here the CDR3 DNA reads TGCAGTGCCCATAGCGGGATCTCAGATACGCAGTATTTT.

This chain uses TRBV11-2 with TRBJ1-2, with TRBD1 as a possible D gene (5 bases). The length of the CDR3 is 15 residues. The V end lost 2 bases, the J end lost 4 bases, and 14 bases lay between the germline ends. From germline, CDR1 is SGHAT and CDR2 FQNNGV. CDR3 region: CASSLWLAGAYGYTF. The DNA for the CDR3 is TGTGCCAGCAGCTTATGGTTAGCCGGGGCCTATGGCTACACCTTC. Together with reference TRBV11-2 and TRBJ1-2, the CDR3 gives the full variable domain: EAGVAQSPRYKIIEKRQSVAFWCNPISGHATLYWYQQILGQGPKLLIQFQNNGVVDDSQLPKDRFSAERLKGVDSTLKIQPAKLEDSAVYLCASSLWLAGAYGYTFGSGTRLTVV.

This clonotype was seen more than once but under ten times. The chain recombines TRBV21-1 with TRBJ2-2; no DNA check was done on the table's D call, TRBD1. TRBV21-1 has pseudogene status. The CDR3 extends over 16 amino acids. The DNA for the CDR3 is TGTGCCAGCAGCAAGGCCGGGACAGACCGCTCCGGGGAGCTGTTTTTT. Its translation is CASSKAGTDRSGELFF.

The rearrangement uses TRBV6-2 or TRBV6-3 and TRBJ1-2; 8 nucleotides match TRBD1. The length of the CDR3 is 13 residues. Germline CDR1 MNHEY, CDR2 SVGEGT. V lost 2 bases and J lost 8; bases outside the gene matches: 4. CDR3 loop: CASSYEDREGYTF. For the CDR3, the DNA is TGTGCCAGCAGTTACGAGGACAGGGAAGGCTACACCTTC.